This T cell receptor beta chain was identified during a study of blood T cell repertoires in COVID-19 (dated by TCRdb to the early 2020s). Study-wide context: Collaborator samples came from the United States, Italy and Spain and covered acute and convalescent phases of COVID-19. The sample metadata nearly always contained a de-identified subject ID, COVID-19 status, age in years and sex. The repertoires were released in a freely available public database intended as a resource for research on the immune response to SARS-CoV-2. The material from the prospective study consisted of cDNA or gDNA derived from T cells, B-cell-depleted T cells, or PBMCs. Where HLA class I and class II types were available, the types were taken from metadata supplied by the sample provider, not from assay-based typing. Samples came from the ongoing ImmuneRACE study (first 160 participants) plus 1,254 subjects from 6 global collaborators. Subjects who had been exposed to COVID-19, were actively infected with it, or had recovered from it provided the deeply sampled blood TCRbeta repertoires that made up the dataset.

CDR1 and CDR2, looked up from the germline V gene (reference sequence), are SEHNR and FQNEAQ. The germline ends are 20 bases apart after V is trimmed by 5 bases and J by 7 bases. The CDR3 has 16 amino acids, counting the end cysteine and phenylalanine. CDR3 DNA only is kept here, 48 bases in frame from base 1. The full study reports these points: The quantity of clinical and demographic metadata differed by source and by participant and was supplied without curation.

TCRbeta CDR3 regions were amplified from genomic DNA using the immunoSEQ Assay, a bias-controlled multiplex PCR. As for the authors' bioinformatics: The number of nucleated cells in each sample was estimated from the amplification of reference gene primers within the assay. To quantify the absolute abundance of each unique TCRbeta CDR3 rearrangement, sequence reads were collapsed and filtered. Productive Simpson clonality was computed per sample as the square root of Simpson's diversity index over productive rearrangements. TCRdb's version of the immuneACCESS table is confined to in-frame rearrangements and falls short of the full clone set. An unresolved V gene accounts for under half of the shortfall where checked; the remainder is of unknown origin. V, J and clone size are taken as reported in that table, and D and trimming were inferred from the DNA itself. The table for this sample lists 150,000 to 200,000 clones; around 80% of them were counted only once. The ten largest make up around 8% of the sample.

One collaborating source in Seattle enrolled patients while the patients were actively infected and followed the patients over time throughout the course of disease. The collaborating institutions used their own protocols to collect whole blood in K2EDTA tubes. For TCRbeta analysis, collaborators shipped samples in one of three forms: frozen whole blood, isolated PBMCs, or DNA extracted from either of those sample types. A remark on this clone: Its antigen is still unknown. No base qualities exist here, and no much larger clone lies one base off it.

Recombination joined TRBV7-9 with TRBJ1-4; the best D guess is TRBD1, with 6 bases matching. The sample comprised peripheral blood. The sequence derives from a woman aged 55-75 years with COVID-19, enrolled during active disease. The CDR3: CASSPTTGSPGEKLFF. At the DNA level, the sequence is TGTGCCAGCAGCCCTACTACAGGGTCTCCGGGTGAAAAACTGTTTTTT. With the portions outside the CDR3 filled from the reference TRBV7-9 and TRBJ1-4 genes, the complete variable region becomes DTGVSQNPRHKITKRGQNVTFRCDPISEHNRLYWYRQTLGQGPEFLTYFQNEAQLEKSRLLSDRFSAERPKGSFSTLEIQRTEQGDSAMYLCASSPTTGSPGEKLFFGSGTQLSVL.